This TCR beta chain was sequenced in a study of shared clonotypes between healthy human individuals. Findings and caveats of the study: A reduction in generation probabilities was seen for non-shared clonotypes relative to those shared by all four donors.

The CDR3 is 13 residues long. Trimming removed 5 bases from V and 5 bases from J, with 13 bases in between. Germline V gene lookup returns CDR1 KGHSH and CDR2 LQKENI. Evenly divided among several immunoSEQ plates was the genomic DNA of each subset. Assay: immunoSEQ multiplex PCR; the TCRdb copy retains only in-frame clones and omits some. The profile shows some 1.5 million clones, about 98% of them singletons. Donors, healthy HIV-negative adults, lacked recent acute infections or vaccinations. Every contributor of samples was a Caucasian grown-up residing in Nashville, Tennessee. Points on this clone: The target antigen is unknown.

The V gene is TRBV18, the J gene TRBJ2-7; D remains ambiguous. The specimen was naive CD4+ T cells sorted from blood. Subset indicated: CD45RA+ positively selected. The TCR comes from a young man in good health. CDR3 sequence reads: CASSANVLDEQYF. In DNA form, the CDR3 reads TGTGCCAGCTCAGCTAACGTGTTGGACGAGCAGTACTTC. Drawing the rest from reference TRBV18 and TRBJ2-7, the complete variable domain is NAGVMQNPRHLVRRRGQEARLRCSPMKGHSHVYWYRQLPEEGLKFMVYLQKENIIDESGMPKERFSAEFPKEGPSILRIQQVVRGDSAAYFCASSANVLDEQYFGPGTRLTVT.